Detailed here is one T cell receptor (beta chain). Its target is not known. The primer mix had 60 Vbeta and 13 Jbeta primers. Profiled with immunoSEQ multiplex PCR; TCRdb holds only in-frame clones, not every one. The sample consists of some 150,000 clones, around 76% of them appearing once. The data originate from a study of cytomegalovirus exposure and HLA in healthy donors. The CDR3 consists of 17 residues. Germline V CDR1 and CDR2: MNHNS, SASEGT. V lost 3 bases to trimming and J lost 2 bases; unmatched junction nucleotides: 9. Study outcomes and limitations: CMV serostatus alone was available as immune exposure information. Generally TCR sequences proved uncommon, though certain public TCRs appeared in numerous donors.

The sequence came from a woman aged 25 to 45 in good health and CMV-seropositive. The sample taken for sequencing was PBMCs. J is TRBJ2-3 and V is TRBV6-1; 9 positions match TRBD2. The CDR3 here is CASSDPAGGRVTDTQYF. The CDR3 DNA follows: TGTGCCAGCAGTGACCCGGCGGGGGGGCGTGTCACAGATACGCAGTATTTT.